The present entry profiles one TCR beta chain with its context. What this receptor recognizes is not known. Base quality data are lacking; no much larger clone is found one base away. Distinct nucleotide sequences in the sample also encode this CDR3. Each donor gave one peripheral blood draw, averaging approximately 0.12 L, which was collected into heparinised tubes. A BD FACSAria II and a panel including CD45RO, CCR7, CD25, CD127, CD95 and CD27 were used to sort naive, central memory, regulatory and stem cell-like memory CD4+ T cells. A purity above 95% was achieved for all sorted populations. PBMCs were separated immediately by Lymphoprep density gradient centrifugation and were stained directly, without being cultured. So that batch effects would be minimized, each experiment stained and sorted samples in pairs, pairing one healthy donor with one patient. The entire amount of isolated RNA was reverse transcribed using the High Capacity cDNA Reverse Transcription Kit, so the sequenced TCRB transcripts were expressed ones. Deep immunoSEQ sequencing was applied to naive, central memory and regulatory T cell samples, giving an average of roughly 3.3 million total reads per sample. Sorted cells were lysed in RLT buffer and RNA was extracted with DNase-treated RNeasy Micro or Mini kits, depending on cell number. Each cell subset was processed separately to prevent cross-contamination, with patient and healthy donor samples processed together. The immunoSEQ multiplex PCR was used to amplify TCRB sequences from cDNA, generating 87-bp fragments that spanned the CDR3 region. Amplicons were sequenced on the Illumina HiSeq platform. The study's processing was this. PCR bias was corrected computationally using synthetic template baselines, and reads within Hamming distance 2 were collapsed, with unmergeable singletons discarded. Reads were aligned against IMGT so that V, D and J genes, CDR3 length and insertions or deletions at six rearrangement sites could be assigned. Clonotype counts were normalized to sorted cell number within each subset before computing true diversity and Gini coefficients with the tcR R package. The overlap coefficient, calculated on TCRB nucleotide sequences, was used to measure repertoire sharing. Out-of-frame TCRB sequences from naive cells were analyzed as a proxy for the pre-selection repertoire. The clones in this table, taken by TCRdb from immuneACCESS, are in-frame only. Not every clone is retained; where verified, under half of the shortfall comes from an unresolved V gene, and the cause of the rest is unknown. The D gene and trimming were derived from the DNA, and the V and J assignments and clone size from that table. The sample records approximately 730,000 clones, 13% of which are singletons. The ten largest clonotypes hold less than 0.025% of the sample.

These data are taken from a study of beta chain features in type 1 diabetes (dated by TCRdb to the late 2010s). Looking at the study overall: Mean age, gender distribution, total cell number and subset yield did not differ between patients and healthy donors. Whereas all 28 donors provided naive and central memory subsets, regulatory and stem cell-like memory subsets were isolated from just 8 patients and roughly eight healthy donors. A total of around 110,000,000 sorted cells were examined across all samples, and a strong correlation was observed between cell number per subset and RNA yield. In the study, TCRB repertoires of sorted circulating CD4+ T cell subsets from recently diagnosed type 1 diabetes patients were compared with those of matched healthy donors. What the research found in general, with its limitations: Because cDNA rather than genomic DNA was sequenced, highly expressing activated cells could have been over-represented, although no difference in activation and CD3 levels was found between groups. At VDJ recombination sites, patients with type 1 diabetes made fewer insertions and deleted more nucleotides, a pattern implying thymic rearrangement abnormalities. Naive, central memory and regulatory TCRB repertoires appeared to be more alike among patients than among healthy donors. Type 1 diabetes patients showed a moderate but significant shortening of TCRB CDR3 length in all four CD4+ subsets. Only small numbers of individuals were included in the HLA sub-analyses, which left unresolved whether HLA type had any influence on TCRB rearrangement. Shorter templates might have been favored by PCR, but patient and control samples were amplified and corrected together, so both groups would have been affected equally by any skew.

Taken from cysteine to phenylalanine, the CDR3 has 12 residues. Of all the DNA, just the CDR3 is kept, 36 bases in frame from base 1. Taken from the germline V gene, the CDR1 and CDR2 loops are SGHRS and YFSETQ. V loses 4 bases of germline sequence and J loses 0 bases, and the interval between the two ends is 5 bases. Sequencing was carried out using naive CD4+ T cells from blood. Taken with the paper, the label for cell subset or site translates to: true naive CD4+ T cells. Rearrangement joined TRBV5-1 to TRBJ2-7, with the D gene not confidently named. The TCR originated in a man younger than 35 with type 1 diabetes. DNA sequence: TGCGCCAGCAGCCAGAGCTCCTACGAGCAGTACTTC. This gives the protein CASSQSSYEQYF.